These T cell receptor beta chains were read from a single sample in a study of cytomegalovirus exposure and HLA in healthy donors. Only in-frame clones appear in the TCRdb table, and some are missing; sequencing was by immunoSEQ multiplex PCR. The sample totals 100,000 to 150,000 clones. The sample was PBMCs. These receptors all come from a woman in her forties in good health and CMV-seronegative. The CDR3 runs from the conserved cysteine through the conserved F or W. D genes are given only for firm matches.

>TRBV5-6|TRBJ2-3|TRBD2
TGTGCCAGCAGCTTGGGGCTAGCGGGGGGGCTGAATACGCAGTATTTT
CASSLGLAGGLNTQYF
>TRBV2|TRBJ2-5|NA
TGTGCCAGCAGGAACAAAAGTGGGCCCCGCTGGGAGACCCAGTACTTC
CASRNKSGPRWETQYF
>TRBV7-3|TRBJ2-6|TRBD1
TGTGCCAGCAGCTTAGGGGGACAGGGCAGTGGGGCCAACGTCCTGACTTTC
CASSLGGQGSGANVLTF
>TRBV25-1|TRBJ1-6|TRBD1
TGTGCCAGCAGGCCTCAGGGGGGTAATTCACCCCTCCACTTT
CASRPQGGNSPLHF
>TRBV7-2|TRBJ1-5|NA
TGTGCCAGCAGGCCAGATAATCAGCCCCAGCATTTT
CASRPDNQPQHF
>TRBV28|TRBJ2-7|TRBD1
TGTGCCACTGCGACAGGGGGAAGGTACGAGCAGTACTTC
CATATGGRYEQYF
>TRBV5-4|TRBJ2-3|TRBD1
TGTGCCAGCAGCCCGGGCAGGGGGCGCCCACTTTTCACAGATACGCAGTATTTT
CASSPGRGRPLFTDTQYF
>TRBV27|TRBJ1-2|TRBD1
TGTGCCAGCATCCTCCTAGGGGGCGATTCTAACTATGGCTACACCTTC
CASILLGGDSNYGYTF
>TRBV6-4|TRBJ2-6|NA
TGTGCCAGCAGTGACTCACAGGGTGGGGCCAACGTCCTGACTTTC
CASSDSQGGANVLTF
>TRBV6-1|TRBJ2-7|NA
TGTGCCAGCAGGGTTAGCTCCTACGAGCAGTACTTC
CASRVSSYEQYF
>TRBV6-1|TRBJ1-5|NA
TGTGCCAGCAGTGGCCAAATGGCACAGAATCAGCCCCAGCATTTT
CASSGQMAQNQPQHF
>TRBV10-3|TRBJ1-1|NA
TGTGCCATCAGGAAAACAGGTTTGAACACTGAAGCTTTCTTT
CAIRKTGLNTEAFF
>TRBV28|TRBJ1-1|TRBD1
TGTGCCAGCAGGTACAGGGGGACTGAAGCTTTCTTT
CASRYRGTEAFF
>TRBV9|TRBJ1-2|TRBD1
TGTGCCAGCAGCCCTTCGGACAGGGGGCGCGAAGGCTACACCTTC
CASSPSDRGREGYTF
>TRBV9|TRBJ1-1|NA
TGTGCCAGCAGCTATTTATCGGGGAGGACACCGACTGAAGCTTTCTTT
CASSYLSGRTPTEAFF
>TRBV15|TRBJ1-6|TRBD1
TGTGCCACCAGCAGAGGGGACAGGGGACCCCTCCACTTT
CATSRGDRGPLHF
>TRBV7-6|TRBJ1-4|TRBD1
TGTGCCAGCAGCCCCGGGACAGGGGAGAATGAAAAACTGTTTTTT
CASSPGTGENEKLFF
>TRBV14|TRBJ1-1|TRBD1
TGTGCCAGCAGCCACCCAGGGGGCTGGGACACTGAAGCTTTCTTT
CASSHPGGWDTEAFF
>TRBV19|TRBJ1-2|NA
TGTGCCAGTAGTCTATTATACTGGAGTGGCTACACCTTC
CASSLLYWSGYTF
>TRBV6-1|TRBJ1-2|TRBD1
TGTGCCAGCAGTCTTGATCTGACAGGGACGGGTGGCTACACCTTC
CASSLDLTGTGGYTF
>TRBV5-1|TRBJ2-5|NA
TGCGCCAGCAGCGGTCTTATTGGCGAGACCCAGTACTTC
CASSGLIGETQYF
>TRBV13|TRBJ1-2|NA
TGTGCCAGCAGCTTGCAACAAACCTATGGCTACACCTTC
CASSLQQTYGYTF
>TRBV5-1|TRBJ1-4|NA
TGCGCCAGCAGCTTGGGCGGGACCAATGAAAAACTGTTTTTT
CASSLGGTNEKLFF
>TRBV4-2|TRBJ1-3|NA
TGTGCCAGCAGCCAATCCGGGGCTGGAAACACCATATATTTT
CASSQSGAGNTIYF
>TRBV7-2|TRBJ2-7|TRBD1
TGTGCCAGCACCATAGCGACAGGGATTTCCTACGAGCAGTACTTC
CASTIATGISYEQYF
>TRBV2|TRBJ2-1|TRBD2
TGTGCCAGCATGGGGCGGGGGGGCCCGAATGAGCAGTTCTTC
CASMGRGGPNEQFF
>TRBV5-1|TRBJ1-2|TRBD1
TGCGCCAGCAGCCCAAGGACAGGGGGCAGCTATGGCTACACCTTC
CASSPRTGGSYGYTF
>TRBV28|TRBJ1-5|NA
TGTGCCAGCACCGAAGGGGGGGTTCCAGGGGTGGATCAGCCCCAGCATTTT
CASTEGGVPGVDQPQHF
>TRBV6-1|TRBJ1-3|NA
TGTGCCAGCAGTGAAGGCGTGTTAGCAAACACCATATATTTT
CASSEGVLANTIYF
>TRBV19|TRBJ2-7|NA
TGTGCCAGTAGTATTCGGCCGGACACCTACGAGCAGTACTTC
CASSIRPDTYEQYF
>TRBV2|TRBJ2-5|NA
TGTGCCAGCAGTGGAGGGATTTTGGGCTACCAAGAGACCCAGTACTTC
CASSGGILGYQETQYF